Each of the 21 T cell receptor beta chains below was sequenced from the same sample in a study of blood T cell repertoires in COVID-19. Sequencing used immunoSEQ multiplex PCR; TCRdb keeps in-frame clones, though not all of them. The data show over 60,000 clones, 85% to 90% seen once. Source material: peripheral blood. The receptors here all came from a woman between 45 and 65 years old with active COVID-19.

The V call is TRBV6-4, the J call TRBJ2-1; the D gene is possibly TRBD2 (6 bases). Germline assignment: CDR1 MRHNA and CDR2 SNTAGT. V gave up 2 bases and J gave up 6 bases, with 14 bases separating them. This CDR3 has 15 residues. This chain's CDR3 is CASSDELAGLNEQFF. Written as DNA, the CDR3 is TGTGCCAGCAGTGACGAACTAGCTGGGCTCAATGAGCAGTTCTTC.

V and J are TRBV5-1 and TRBJ2-7; a possible D gene is TRBD1 (5 bases). V was cut by 6 bases and J by 2 bases, with 15 bases left in between. Germline V lookup: CDR1 SGHRS, CDR2 YFSETQ. The CDR3 has 14 amino acids. The CDR3: CASTPGRVTYEQYF. The CDR3 region has the DNA TGCGCCAGCACCCCGGGCAGGGTCACCTACGAGCAGTACTTC.

V and J are TRBV27 and TRBJ2-2; weak D call: TRBD1 (5 bases). This CDR3 contains 15 residues. The ends were cut back, 7 bases at V and 2 bases at J, with 14 bases in the middle. Germline CDR1 and CDR2: MNHEY and SMNVEV (reference sequence). The CDR3 loop reads CASTFRGVNTGELFF. The CDR3 DNA follows: TGTGCCAGCACTTTTAGGGGTGTTAACACCGGGGAGCTGTTTTTT.

This chain links TRBV5-1 with TRBJ2-5; 9 nucleotides agree with TRBD2. This CDR3 has 14 amino acids. With 7 bases clipped from V and 5 bases from J, the junction kept 9 bases outside the gene matches. Per germline, CDR1 SGHRS and CDR2 YFSETQ. The CDR3 loop reads CASSPAGGIETQYF. In DNA, the CDR3 is TGCGCCAGCTCCCCCGCGGGAGGGATTGAGACCCAGTACTTC.

The sample holds a few counts of this clone. The CDR3 DNA reads as TGTGCCTGGAGGGGAACAGGGATGCCTAGGTTCCGGGCAGATACGCAGTATTTT. It translates to CAWRGTGMPRFRADTQYF. The chain is built from TRBV30 and TRBJ2-3; weak D call: TRBD1 (6 bases). Between the trimmed V and J ends, which lost 3 bases and 4 bases, there was a span of 26 bases. Germline V CDR1 and CDR2: GTSNPN, SVGIG (reference sequence). The CDR3 contains 18 residues.

The chain links TRBV10-3 to TRBJ2-5; 13 bases are shared with TRBD2. CDR1 is ENHRY, CDR2 SYGVKD, per germline. CDR3 length: 16 residues. Losses at the gene ends were 10 bases for V and 4 bases for J; bases not matched to a gene: 12. CDR3: CATKDTLAGGPETQYF. CDR3 DNA sequence: TGTGCCACCAAAGACACACTAGCGGGAGGGCCAGAGACCCAGTACTTC.

This clone appeared a single time. The gene calls are TRBV11-2 and TRBJ1-1; 9 bases fit TRBD1. The CDR3 sequence is 15 residues long. CDR1 and CDR2 from the germline V gene are SGHAT and FQNNGV. Trimming removed 3 bases from V and 2 bases from J; junction bases left unmatched: 4. As DNA, the CDR3 is TGTGCCAGCAGCTTGGGACAGGGAGGAAACACTGAAGCTTTCTTT. It translates to CASSLGQGGNTEAFF. Full variable domain (remainder filled in from reference TRBV11-2 and TRBJ1-1): EAGVAQSPRYKIIEKRQSVAFWCNPISGHATLYWYQQILGQGPKLLIQFQNNGVVDDSQLPKDRFSAERLKGVDSTLKIQPAKLEDSAVYLCASSLGQGGNTEAFFGQGTRLTVV.

Written as DNA, the CDR3 is TGCACCAGCAGCCAAGTTGAGGGGGCGGGGATTTACGAGCAGTACTTC. This gives the protein CTSSQVEGAGIYEQYF. The chain combines TRBV1 with TRBJ2-7; no check of the table's D call, TRBD1, against the DNA was made. TRBV1 is a pseudogene segment. The CDR3 extends over 16 amino acids.

The chain carries TRBV11-3 and TRBJ2-7; 8 bases are a match to TRBD1. V trimming: 5 bases; J trimming: 4 bases; junction bases outside the gene matches: 7. CDR1 is SGHNT and CDR2 is YENEEA in the germline V gene. The CDR3 runs to 14 residues. In nucleotides, the CDR3 is TGTGCCAGCAGCGCGGGGACAGGTCGGTACGAGCAGTACTTC. Translating it yields CASSAGTGRYEQYF.

This chain uses TRBV6-5 with TRBJ2-7; D might be TRBD2 (5 bases). The V end was cut by 5 bases, the J end by 0 bases, with 11 bases between. The CDR3 spans 14 residues. Germline values: CDR1 MNHEY, CDR2 SVGAGI. The CDR3: CASSPEGGSYEQYF. The CDR3 region has the DNA TGTGCCAGCAGTCCTGAGGGCGGCTCCTACGAGCAGTACTTC.

The V call is TRBV6-2 or TRBV6-3, the J call TRBJ2-5; D is undetermined. This CDR3 comprises 13 residues. Germline CDR1 reads MNHEY; CDR2 reads SVGEGT. Trimming took 2 bases from V and 5 from J, leaving 9 bases between them. The CDR3 bases are TGTGCCAGCAGTTACGGCCGCACGGAGACCCAGTACTTC. Translating gives CASSYGRTETQYF.

This clone has a single count. This chain links TRBV24-1 with TRBJ2-1; 10 positions match TRBD1. This CDR3 has 19 residues. Germline values: CDR1 KGHDR, CDR2 SFDVKD. Trimming at V came to 5 bases and at J to 4 bases, leaving 16 bases not matched to a gene. The CDR3 sequence is CATSAKDRGLAALYNEQFF. The CDR3 nucleotides read TGTGCCACCAGTGCCAAAGACAGGGGGCTCGCAGCGTTATACAATGAGCAGTTCTTC.

This clone was detected a few times. V is TRBV9 and J is TRBJ1-3; D possibly corresponds to TRBD1 (6 bases). Germline loops: CDR1 SGDLS, CDR2 YYNGEE. The CDR3 spans 19 residues. V lost 0 bases to trimming and J lost 0 bases, with 19 bases between them. The CDR3 bases are TGTGCCAGCAGCGTAGAGGGGGTGGCAGGGCTATACTCTGGAAACACCATATATTTT. This translates into CASSVEGVAGLYSGNTIYF. Together with reference TRBV9 and TRBJ1-3, the CDR3 gives the full variable domain: DSGVTQTPKHLITATGQRVTLRCSPRSGDLSVYWYQQSLDQGLQFLIQYYNGEERAKGNILERFSAQQFPDLHSELNLSSLELGDSALYFCASSVEGVAGLYSGNTIYFGEGSWLTVV.

The chain has TRBV28 and TRBJ2-7; no clear D. CDR1 MDHEN and CDR2 SYDVKM come from the germline V gene. V was trimmed by 2 bases and J by 2 bases, leaving 16 bases between them. The CDR3 is 16 amino acids. The CDR3 reads CASSLNQRTPPYEQYF. The CDR3 nucleotides read TGTGCCAGCAGTTTAAATCAGCGCACGCCGCCCTACGAGCAGTACTTC.

This chain connects TRBV6-5 to TRBJ1-1; possibly TRBD1 for D (5 bases). The CDR3 runs to 12 residues. From germline, CDR1 is MNHEY and CDR2 SVGAGI. V lost 8 bases and J 4 bases, leaving 11 bases between the germline ends. The CDR3 here is CASSFRVTEAFF. The DNA for the CDR3 is TGTGCCAGCTCGTTCAGGGTCACTGAAGCTTTCTTT.

The J gene is TRBJ1-2, the V gene TRBV7-3; TRBD1 aligns across 11 bases. Germline values: CDR1 SGHTA, CDR2 FQGTGA. This CDR3 has 14 residues. V was clipped by 6 bases and J by 4 bases; unmatched bases: 4. This chain's CDR3 is CASRGTGGSYGYTF. CDR3 bases: TGTGCCAGCAGGGGGACAGGGGGATCCTATGGCTACACCTTC. The variable domain in full, with the rest retrieved from reference TRBV7-3 and TRBJ1-2, is GAGVSQTPSNKVTEKGKYVELRCDPISGHTALYWYRQSLGQGPEFLIYFQGTGAADDSGLPNDRFFAVRPEGSVSTLKIQRTERGDSAVYLCASRGTGGSYGYTFGSGTRLTVV.

In this sample, this clone turned up a few times. This rearrangement joins TRBV7-9 to TRBJ1-4; the D gene is possibly TRBD1 (5 bases). The CDR3 runs to 15 residues. The germline V and J ends were trimmed by 6 bases and 7 bases, with 18 bases remaining between them. The germline CDR1 and CDR2 sequences are SEHNR and FQNEAQ (reference sequence). The chain's CDR3 is CASSSQGRPPEKLFF. In DNA, the CDR3 is TGTGCCAGCAGTTCCCAGGGTAGGCCACCTGAAAAACTGTTTTTT.

This chain joins TRBV6-5 and TRBJ2-3; D possibly corresponds to TRBD2 (5 bases). CDR3 length: 14 amino acids. Trimming removed 5 bases from V and 0 bases from J, with 9 bases in between. CDR1 and CDR2 (germline): MNHEY, SVGAGI. CDR3 nucleotides: TGTGCCAGCAGTCGGAGGAAAAGCACAGATACGCAGTATTTT. Its protein is CASSRRKSTDTQYF.

This chain connects TRBV27 to TRBJ2-1; 9 nucleotides match TRBD1. The CDR3 runs 17 residues. Germline CDR1 MNHEY, CDR2 SMNVEV (reference sequence). The V segment lost 6 bases and the J segment 1 base; nucleotides outside the gene matches: 10. The CDR3 sequence is CASRSDSTGGSYNEQFF. CDR3 DNA sequence: TGTGCCAGCAGGTCAGACTCGACAGGGGGGTCCTACAATGAGCAGTTCTTC.

The chain recombines TRBV18 with TRBJ2-5, with 9 bases fitting TRBD1. V lost 0 bases, J lost 5 bases, and 7 bases stayed unmatched. The germline V gene encodes CDR1 KGHSH and CDR2 LQKENI. The CDR3 sequence is 16 residues long. The CDR3 sequence is CASSPPRGQGTETQYF. Written as DNA, the CDR3 is TGTGCCAGCTCACCACCGAGGGGACAGGGTACGGAGACCCAGTACTTC.

J is TRBJ2-1 and V is TRBV20-1; the D is unclear. The V end was cut by 3 bases, the J end by 3 bases, with 9 bases between. CDR1 and CDR2 from the germline V gene are DFQATT and SNEGSKA (reference sequence). This CDR3 spans 13 amino acids. The CDR3 loop is CSASLQNYNEQFF. CDR3 sequence (DNA): TGCAGTGCTAGTTTACAGAACTACAATGAGCAGTTCTTC.